This T cell receptor (beta chain) stems from a study of neurological immune-mediated disorders. TCRdb used MiXCR to reprocess the 5' RACE reads, holding one entry per CDR3 protein. The data hold tens of thousands of distinct CDR3 sequences, with approximately 3.5% observed a single time. The unsorted libraries were prepared from 2 million PBMCs (stored at -80 C). V lost 1 base, J lost 8 bases, and 14 bases lay in between. Germline V gives CDR1 SEHNR, CDR2 FQNEAQ (reference sequence). This CDR3 has 15 residues. This clonotype was detected many times. The clonotype originates from a woman in her forties or fifties with multiple sclerosis. The rearrangement joins TRBV7-9 to TRBJ1-4; D possibly corresponds to TRBD1 (5 bases). The material sequenced was PBMCs. CDR3 sequence: CASSLGNQGAEKLFF. In nucleotides, the CDR3 is TGTGCCAGCAGCTTAGGAAATCAAGGGGCCGAAAAACTGTTTTTT.